The 24 T cell receptor beta chains listed next were all sequenced from one sample in a study of blood T cell repertoires in COVID-19. This table comes from immunoSEQ multiplex PCR, and its TCRdb copy is limited to in-frame clones, with some not included. The sample has about 170,000 clones, around 90% seen once. Input material: peripheral blood. These receptors all come from a man aged 18 to 30 with COVID-19, enrolled during active disease.

This sequence joins TRBV4-3 and TRBJ2-7, with TRBD1 matching 9 bases. V lost 2 bases, J lost 2 bases, and 4 bases stayed unmatched. Per germline, CDR1 LGHNA and CDR2 YSLEER. The CDR3 is 15 residues long. CDR3 DNA: TGCGCCAGCAGCCAAACCCGACAGGGGGCCTACGAGCAGTACTTC. As protein: CASSQTRQGAYEQYF.

The CDR3 nucleotides are TGTGCCAGCAGCGTGAACCTAGGACAGGGCACAGATACGCAGTATTTT. Its protein is CASSVNLGQGTDTQYF. This chain joins TRBV9 and TRBJ2-3; 7 bases line up with TRBD1. This CDR3 comprises 16 residues. V shed 2 bases, J shed 1 base, and the junction held 7 bases outside the gene matches. CDR1 and CDR2 (germline): SGDLS, YYNGEE.

The chain combines TRBV7-2 with TRBJ2-2; 8 bases fit TRBD2. CDR1 SGHTA and CDR2 FQGNSA come from the germline V gene. The CDR3 extends over 15 amino acids. Losses at the gene ends were 3 bases for V and 7 bases for J; bases not matched to a gene: 7. The CDR3 coding sequence is TGTGCCAGCAGCTTTAAGCGGGAGAGGGTCGGGGAGCTGTTTTTT. Translation gives CASSFKRERVGELFF.

Details on this clone: Other DNA sequences in the same sample also yield this CDR3. The V gene is TRBV19, the J gene TRBJ2-7, with D possibly being TRBD2 (6 bases). CDR1 is LNHDA and CDR2 is SQIVND in the germline V gene (reference sequence). Trimming removed 1 base from V and 1 base from J, with 8 bases in between. The CDR3 sequence is 14 residues long. The CDR3 reads CASSIAGGSYEQYF. The CDR3 region has the DNA TGTGCCAGTAGTATAGCAGGAGGGTCCTACGAGCAGTACTTC.

The V call is TRBV2, the J call TRBJ2-5, with 13 nucleotides matching TRBD2. The CDR3 is 18 amino acids. Germline CDR1 and CDR2: SNHLY and FYNNEI. V lost 6 bases, J lost 3 bases, and 13 bases stayed unmatched. CDR3 in DNA: TGTGCCAGCAGCAGCAGGACTAGCGGGAGTAGGGCGGAAGAGACCCAGTACTTC. Protein: CASSSRTSGSRAEETQYF. Complete variable domain (other parts from reference TRBV2 and TRBJ2-5): EPEVTQTPSHQVTQMGQEVILRCVPISNHLYFYWYRQILGQKVEFLVSFYNNEISEKSEIFDDQFSVERPDGSNFTLKIRSTKLEDSAMYFCASSSRTSGSRAEETQYFGPGTRLLVL.

The rearrangement uses TRBV28 and TRBJ2-4; D is perhaps TRBD1 (6 bases). The V gene's germline CDR1 is MDHEN and CDR2 SYDVKM. The length of the CDR3 is 14 residues. V dropped 1 base and J dropped 6 bases, with 10 bases sitting between them. The CDR3 nucleotides read TGTGCCAGCAGTTTATCAGGGGCTAGAAACATTCAGTACTTC. Its translation: CASSLSGARNIQYF.

The CDR3 nucleotides read TGTGCCAGCAGTTTCTCCGGGACAGGGGGTCAGATATCTCAGCCCCAGCATTTT. It specifies CASSFSGTGGQISQPQHF. This chain joins TRBV7-8 and TRBJ1-5; 11 positions match TRBD1. This CDR3 contains 18 residues. Per germline, CDR1 SGHVS and CDR2 FQNEAQ. V was clipped by 6 bases and J by 6 bases; unmatched bases: 16.

This CDR3 is CASRARTGRATNEKLFF. CDR3 coding DNA: TGTGCCAGCAGGGCCAGGACAGGGCGAGCAACTAATGAAAAACTGTTTTTT. The chain links TRBV2 to TRBJ1-4; TRBD1 matches at 8 bases. V shed 6 bases, J shed 0 bases, and the junction held 9 bases outside the gene matches. CDR1 is SNHLY and CDR2 is FYNNEI in the germline V gene. The CDR3 runs 17 residues.

The rearrangement links TRBV9 to TRBJ2-5, with D maybe TRBD1 (5 bases). The CDR3 consists of 15 residues. Germline CDR1 reads SGDLS; CDR2 reads YYNGEE. The germline V and J ends were trimmed by 1 base and 0 bases, with 10 bases remaining between them. The CDR3 coding sequence is TGTGCCAGCAGCGTACTTTCGACAGACCAAGAGACCCAGTACTTC. It yields the protein CASSVLSTDQETQYF.

The chain combines TRBV2 with TRBJ2-1; 7 bases match TRBD2. Germline lookup yields CDR1 SNHLY and CDR2 FYNNEI. This CDR3 comprises 12 residues. The V and J ends lost 7 bases and 7 bases, in that order; junction bases with no gene match: 4. In DNA, the CDR3 is TGTGCCAGCATAAGGGAGGGAAATGAGCAGTTCTTC. The encoded protein is CASIREGNEQFF.

This rearrangement joins TRBV7-8 to TRBJ1-4, with D perhaps matching TRBD1 (6 bases). The CDR3 has 16 residues. Germline V gives CDR1 SGHVS, CDR2 FQNEAQ. Deletions cut 1 base from V and 8 bases from J, with 17 bases between. This CDR3 reads CASSLVRGSREEKLFF. DNA of the CDR3: TGTGCCAGCAGCTTAGTAAGGGGGAGTCGCGAAGAAAAACTGTTTTTT.

The chain has TRBV28 and TRBJ2-2; D is perhaps TRBD1 (6 bases). Germline loops: CDR1 MDHEN, CDR2 SYDVKM. The CDR3 has 12 residues. V lost 8 bases and J lost 6, with 10 bases in between. CDR3 loop: CASYTGSGELFF. The CDR3 coding sequence is TGTGCCAGCTATACAGGGTCCGGGGAGCTGTTTTTT.

The chain carries TRBV28 and TRBJ2-1; maybe TRBD2 (5 bases). Per the germline V gene, CDR1 is MDHEN and CDR2 is SYDVKM. The CDR3 consists of 16 residues. The V gene lost 8 bases and the J gene lost 0 bases, with 17 bases spanning the gap. This CDR3 is CASHPAAAFSYNEQFF. The CDR3 DNA reads TGTGCCAGCCACCCAGCAGCGGCCTTCTCCTACAATGAGCAGTTCTTC.

The CDR3, as DNA: TGTGCCAGCAGAGCTTGGGGCGGCTACACCTTC. This codes for CASRAWGGYTF. This chain connects TRBV2 to TRBJ1-2; tentative D call: TRBD1 (5 bases). From germline, CDR1 is SNHLY and CDR2 FYNNEI. Trimming pared 6 bases from V and 8 bases from J, leaving 10 bases between. This CDR3 has 11 residues.

This rearrangement joins TRBV7-2 to TRBJ2-7; 7 bases are a match to TRBD2. The CDR3 loop spans 15 amino acids. Germline assignment: CDR1 SGHTA and CDR2 FQGNSA. The J segment lost 6 bases and the V segment lost 3 bases, leaving 11 bases of the junction unmatched. CDR3 loop: CASSFDPGLHPEQYF. CDR3 DNA sequence: TGTGCCAGCAGCTTCGACCCGGGACTACACCCCGAGCAGTACTTC. Full variable domain (remainder filled in from reference TRBV7-2 and TRBJ2-7): GAGVSQSPSNKVTEKGKDVELRCDPISGHTALYWYRQSLGQGLEFLIYFQGNSAPDKSGLPSDRFSAERTGGSVSTLTIQRTQQEDSAVYLCASSFDPGLHPEQYFGPGTRLTVT.

The chain is built from TRBV6-5 and TRBJ2-2; weak D call: TRBD1 (6 bases). V was pared by 6 bases and J by 3 bases, with 11 bases between. Germline CDR1 reads MNHEY; CDR2 reads SVGAGI. The CDR3 runs 14 residues. The CDR3 DNA sequence: TGTGCCAGCAGGAACAGGGTGGACACCGGGGAGCTGTTTTTT. Amino acid sequence: CASRNRVDTGELFF.

The chain uses TRBV9 and TRBJ2-1; 8 nucleotides line up with TRBD1. Trimming removed 4 bases from V and 4 bases from J; junction bases left unmatched: 13. CDR3 length: 17 amino acids. Germline assignment: CDR1 SGDLS and CDR2 YYNGEE. For the CDR3, the DNA is TGTGCCAGCAGCTCTAACCCCGGGACAGGTGATTACAATGAGCAGTTCTTC. This codes for CASSSNPGTGDYNEQFF.

In the case of this clone: Relative to the germline gene, one junction end is altered; a read error may explain this. The chain uses TRBV6-1 and TRBJ2-7, with D unclear. This CDR3 region has 12 residues. Germline V lookup: CDR1 MNHNS, CDR2 SASEGT. Here the CDR3 DNA reads TGTGCCAGCAGGGAAGGTAGTTACGAGCAGTACTTC. The encoded protein is CASREGSYEQYF.

This clone has only one observation. The sample holds other DNA sequences that translate to the same CDR3. The chain links TRBV11-2 to TRBJ2-7; the match to TRBD2 covers 9 bases. V lost 1 base to trimming and J lost 3 bases; unmatched junction nucleotides: 4. Germline V gene lookup returns CDR1 SGHAT and CDR2 FQNNGV. The CDR3 covers 15 residues. CDR3 sequence: CASSLVAGGSYEQYF. In nucleotides, the CDR3 is TGTGCCAGCAGCTTAGTGGCGGGAGGGAGCTACGAGCAGTACTTC. Together with reference TRBV11-2 and TRBJ2-7, the CDR3 gives the full variable domain: EAGVAQSPRYKIIEKRQSVAFWCNPISGHATLYWYQQILGQGPKLLIQFQNNGVVDDSQLPKDRFSAERLKGVDSTLKIQPAKLEDSAVYLCASSLVAGGSYEQYFGPGTRLTVT.

This clone was detected only once. The CDR3 loop is CASSPGTGAQETQYF. The CDR3 DNA reads TGTGCCAGCAGCCCCGGGACAGGGGCTCAAGAGACCCAGTACTTC. The chain couples TRBV11-1 to TRBJ2-5; 10 bases agree with TRBD1. There are 15 residues in the CDR3. V dropped 5 bases and J dropped 2; count of bases not matched to a gene: 5. Per the germline V gene, CDR1 is SGHAT and CDR2 is FQDESV (reference sequence).

With regard to this clone: Additional DNA sequences in this sample encode the identical CDR3. This chain links TRBV9 with TRBJ1-1; 8 positions match TRBD1. This CDR3 is built from 14 residues. Germline trimming cut 0 bases from V and 4 bases from J; bases unmatched to any gene: 2. Germline V gives CDR1 SGDLS, CDR2 YYNGEE. The CDR3 loop is CASSVGTGGTEAFF. The CDR3 DNA sequence: TGTGCCAGCAGCGTAGGCACAGGGGGCACTGAAGCTTTCTTT.

The chain joins TRBV6-4 to TRBJ2-4; D unresolved. The CDR3 runs 11 residues. Trimming left V 3 bases short and J 9 bases short, with 6 bases between. Germline CDR1 and CDR2: MRHNA and SNTAGT. The CDR3 protein is CASSEQAIQYF. The DNA for the CDR3 is TGTGCCAGCAGTGAGCAGGCCATTCAGTACTTC.

For this clone: Additional DNA sequences in this sample encode the identical CDR3. The chain is built from TRBV11-2 and TRBJ2-7, with D tentatively TRBD1 (5 bases). V was shortened by 3 bases and J by 3 bases, with 9 bases between the two germline ends. The V gene's germline CDR1 is SGHAT and CDR2 FQNNGV. The CDR3 spans 13 residues. In DNA, the CDR3 is TGTGCCAGCAGCTTTGGGCAGGGCTACGAGCAGTACTTC. It codes for CASSFGQGYEQYF.

The J gene is TRBJ2-7, the V gene TRBV4-1; tentative D call: TRBD2 (5 bases). This CDR3 is 12 amino acids long. Germline V gene sequence: CDR1 MGHRA, CDR2 YSYEKL. V dropped 2 bases and J dropped 4 bases, with 6 bases sitting between them. CDR3 bases: TGCGCCAGCAGCCAAACTAGATACGAGCAGTACTTC. This encodes CASSQTRYEQYF.